This T cell receptor (beta chain) was found in a study of blood T cell repertoires in COVID-19. Study-level background: Sites across the United States, Italy and Spain contributed samples from acute and convalescent COVID-19. In each case, the material was cDNA or gDNA derived from T cells, B-cell-depleted T cells, or PBMCs.

Looked up from germline, CDR1 is MDHEN and CDR2 is SYDVKM. CDR3 size: 15 residues. Trimming left V 5 bases short and J 0 bases short, with 8 bases between. Original processing methods: Reference gene primer amplification in the assay estimated nucleated cell counts. Measured with immunoSEQ multiplex PCR; TCRdb has only the in-frame clones, and not every one. V, J and clone size derive from that table, while D and trimming were established from the DNA sequence. The table has about 160,000 clones, 81% seen once; the top ten hold around 10%. The chain links TRBV28 to TRBJ1-6; a weak D match, TRBD1 (6 bases). The source is a man in his sixties with active or convalescent COVID-19. Sequences were obtained from peripheral blood. CDR3 residues: CASSAQGSYNSPLHF. The CDR3 DNA reads as TGTGCCAGCAGTGCACAGGGCTCCTATAATTCACCCCTCCACTTT.